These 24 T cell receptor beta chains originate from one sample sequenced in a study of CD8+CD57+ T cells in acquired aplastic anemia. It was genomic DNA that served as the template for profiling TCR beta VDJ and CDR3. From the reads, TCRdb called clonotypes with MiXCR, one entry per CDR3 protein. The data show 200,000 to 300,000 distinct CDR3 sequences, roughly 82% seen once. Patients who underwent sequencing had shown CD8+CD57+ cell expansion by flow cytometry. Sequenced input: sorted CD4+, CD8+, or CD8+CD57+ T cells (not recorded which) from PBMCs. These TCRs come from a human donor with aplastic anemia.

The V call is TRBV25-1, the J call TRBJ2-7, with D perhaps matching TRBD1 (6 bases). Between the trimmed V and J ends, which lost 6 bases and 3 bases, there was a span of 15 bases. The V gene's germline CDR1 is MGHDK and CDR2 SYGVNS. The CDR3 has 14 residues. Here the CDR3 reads CASSSTGSLYEQYF. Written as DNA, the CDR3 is TGTGCCAGCAGCTCTACAGGGTCGCTCTACGAGCAGTACTTC.

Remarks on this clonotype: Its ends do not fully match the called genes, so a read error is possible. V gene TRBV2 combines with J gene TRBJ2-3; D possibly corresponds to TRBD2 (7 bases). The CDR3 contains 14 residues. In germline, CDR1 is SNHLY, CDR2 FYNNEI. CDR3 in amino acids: CASSGVGGADTQAF. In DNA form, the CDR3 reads TGTGCCAGCAGTGGGGTGGGGGGGGCGGATACGCAAGCTTTC.

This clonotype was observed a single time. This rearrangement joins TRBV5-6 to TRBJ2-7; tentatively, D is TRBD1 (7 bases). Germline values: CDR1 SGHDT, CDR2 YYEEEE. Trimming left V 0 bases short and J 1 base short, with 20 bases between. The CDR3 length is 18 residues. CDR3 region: CASSLEEGGTALSYEQYV. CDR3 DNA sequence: TGTGCCAGCAGCTTGGAGGAGGGCGGGACAGCCCTTTCCTACGAGCAGTACGTC.

CDR3 residues: CASSFRGDGQPQHF. The DNA for the CDR3 is TGTGCCAGCAGCTTCAGGGGGGACGGTCAGCCCCAGCATTTT. The gene calls are TRBV7-9 and TRBJ1-5; 7 bases line up with TRBD1. The CDR3 sequence is 14 residues long. V was pared by 3 bases and J by 6 bases, with 5 bases of the junction left unmatched. The germline V gene encodes CDR1 SEHNR and CDR2 FQNEAQ (reference sequence).

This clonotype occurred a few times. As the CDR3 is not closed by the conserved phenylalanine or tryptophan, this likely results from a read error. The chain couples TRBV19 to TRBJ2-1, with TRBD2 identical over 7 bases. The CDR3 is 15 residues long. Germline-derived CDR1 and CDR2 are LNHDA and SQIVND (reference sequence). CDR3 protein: CASSIASGAYNEQFV. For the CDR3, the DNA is TGTGCCAGTAGTATAGCTAGCGGAGCCTATAATGAGCAGTTCGTG.

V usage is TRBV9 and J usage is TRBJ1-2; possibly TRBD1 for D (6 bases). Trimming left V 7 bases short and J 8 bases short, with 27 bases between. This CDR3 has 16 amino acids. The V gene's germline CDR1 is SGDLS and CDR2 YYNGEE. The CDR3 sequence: CASGGAGDIHYFGYTF. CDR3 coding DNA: TGTGCCAGCGGAGGAGCGGGGGACATTCACTACTTCGGCTACACCTTC.

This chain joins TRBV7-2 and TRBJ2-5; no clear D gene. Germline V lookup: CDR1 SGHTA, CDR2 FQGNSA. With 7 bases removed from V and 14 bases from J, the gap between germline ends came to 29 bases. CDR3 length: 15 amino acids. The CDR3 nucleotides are TGTGCCAGCAACCCGGCCAGAAGCTCCTACGAGCAGTACTACTTC. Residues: CASNPARSSYEQYYF.

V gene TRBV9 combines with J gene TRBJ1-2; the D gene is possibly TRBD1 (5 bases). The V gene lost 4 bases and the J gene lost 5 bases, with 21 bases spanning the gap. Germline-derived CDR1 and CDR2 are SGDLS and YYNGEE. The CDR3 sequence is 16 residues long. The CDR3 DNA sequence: TGTGCCAGCAGCTTATACCGGGACTCCTACAAATATGGCTACACCTTC. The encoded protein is CASSLYRDSYKYGYTF.

CDR3 DNA sequence: TGTGCCAGCAGTTCGGACAGGGTACAGCCCCAGTACTTC. Translated: CASSSDRVQPQYF. This chain links TRBV6-5 with TRBJ2-5; TRBD1 aligns across 8 bases. Trimming at V came to 4 bases and at J to 9 bases, leaving 7 bases not matched to a gene. Germline loops: CDR1 MNHEY, CDR2 SVGAGI. This CDR3 has 13 amino acids.

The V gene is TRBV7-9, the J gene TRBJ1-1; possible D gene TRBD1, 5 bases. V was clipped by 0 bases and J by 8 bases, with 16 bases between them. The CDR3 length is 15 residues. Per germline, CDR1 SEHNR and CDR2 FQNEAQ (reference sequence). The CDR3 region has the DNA TGTGCCAGCAGCTTAGCGGTTAGCTACGGGGCCGAAGCTTTCTTT. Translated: CASSLAVSYGAEAFF.

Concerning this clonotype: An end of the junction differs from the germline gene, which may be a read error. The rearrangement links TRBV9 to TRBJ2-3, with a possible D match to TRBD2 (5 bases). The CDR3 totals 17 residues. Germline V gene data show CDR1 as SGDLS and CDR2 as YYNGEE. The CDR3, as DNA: TGTGCCAGCACGGAAGAACAGTTAGACCCTAGCACATATACGCAGTATTTT. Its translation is CASTEEQLDPSTYTQYF.

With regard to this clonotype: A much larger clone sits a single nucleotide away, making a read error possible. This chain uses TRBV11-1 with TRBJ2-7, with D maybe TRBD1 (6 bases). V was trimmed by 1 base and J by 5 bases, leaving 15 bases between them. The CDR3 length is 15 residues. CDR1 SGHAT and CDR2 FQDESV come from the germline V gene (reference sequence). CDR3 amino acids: CASSLDVGGVHEQYF. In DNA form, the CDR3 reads TGTGCCAGCAGCTTAGACGTAGGGGGAGTCCACGAGCAGTACTTC.

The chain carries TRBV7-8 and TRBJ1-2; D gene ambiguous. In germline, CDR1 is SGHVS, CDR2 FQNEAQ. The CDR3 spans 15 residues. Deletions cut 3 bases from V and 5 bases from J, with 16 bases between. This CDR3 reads CASSLVGQTGYGYTF. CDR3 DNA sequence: TGTGCCAGCAGCTTGGTCGGGCAGACTGGGTATGGCTACACCTTC. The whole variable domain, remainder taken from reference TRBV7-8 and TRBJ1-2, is GAGVSQSPRYKVAKRGQDVALRCDPISGHVSLFWYQQALGQGPEFLTYFQNEAQLDKSGLPSDRFFAERPEGSVSTLKIQRTQQEDSAVYLCASSLVGQTGYGYTFGSGTRLTVV.

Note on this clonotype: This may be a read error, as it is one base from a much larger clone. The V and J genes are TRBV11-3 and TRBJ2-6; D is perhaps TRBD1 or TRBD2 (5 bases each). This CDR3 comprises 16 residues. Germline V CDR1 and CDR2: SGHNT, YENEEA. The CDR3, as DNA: TGTGCCAGCAGCTTAGAGCTGACAGACGGGGCCAACGCCCTGACTTTC. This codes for CASSLELTDGANALTF.

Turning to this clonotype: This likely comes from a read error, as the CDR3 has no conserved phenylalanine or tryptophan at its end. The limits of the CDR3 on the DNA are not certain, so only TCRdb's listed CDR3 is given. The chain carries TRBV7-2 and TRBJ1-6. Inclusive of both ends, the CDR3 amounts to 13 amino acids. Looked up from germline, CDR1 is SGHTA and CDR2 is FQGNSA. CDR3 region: CASSLGAGPATQY.

The CDR3 DNA reads as TGTGCCAGCAGCTTAGCCCACGGGGGAAAAGAGGCCCATTTCTTT. This encodes CASSLAHGGKEAHFF. The gene calls are TRBV7-6 and TRBJ1-1; TRBD1 is a possible D gene (5 bases). The CDR3 is made up of 15 amino acids. Germline CDR1 SGHVS, CDR2 FNYEAQ. The ends were cut back, 0 bases at V and 13 bases at J, with 21 bases in the middle.

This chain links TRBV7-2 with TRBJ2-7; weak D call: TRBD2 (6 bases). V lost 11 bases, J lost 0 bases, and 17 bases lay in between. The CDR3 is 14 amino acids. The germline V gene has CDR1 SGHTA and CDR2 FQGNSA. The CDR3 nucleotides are TGTGCCGGCACCTCGGGGGTTAGCTCCTACGAGCAGTACTTC. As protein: CAGTSGVSSYEQYF.

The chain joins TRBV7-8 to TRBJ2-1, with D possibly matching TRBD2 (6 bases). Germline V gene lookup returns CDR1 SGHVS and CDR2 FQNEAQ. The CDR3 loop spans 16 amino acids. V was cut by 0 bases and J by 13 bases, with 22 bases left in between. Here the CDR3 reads CASSLAGGPDSQDQFF. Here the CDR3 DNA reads TGTGCCAGCAGCTTAGCGGGAGGTCCCGATTCCCAGGATCAGTTCTTC.

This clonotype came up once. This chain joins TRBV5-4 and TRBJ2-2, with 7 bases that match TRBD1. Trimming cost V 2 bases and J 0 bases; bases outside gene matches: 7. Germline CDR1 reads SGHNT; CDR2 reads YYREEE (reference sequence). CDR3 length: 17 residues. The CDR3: CASSFPDRDPNTGELFF. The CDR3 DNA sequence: TGTGCCAGCAGCTTTCCTGACAGGGACCCGAACACCGGGGAGCTGTTTTTT. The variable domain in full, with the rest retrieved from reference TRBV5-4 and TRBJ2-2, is ETGVTQSPTHLIKTRGQQVTLRCSSQSGHNTVSWYQQALGQGPQFIFQYYREEENGRGNFPPRFSGLQFPNYSSELNVNALELDDSALYLCASSFPDRDPNTGELFFGEGSRLTVL.

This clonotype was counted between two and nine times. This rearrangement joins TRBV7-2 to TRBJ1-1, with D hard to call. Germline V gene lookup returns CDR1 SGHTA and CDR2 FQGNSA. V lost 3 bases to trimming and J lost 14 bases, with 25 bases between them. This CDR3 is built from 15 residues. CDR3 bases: TGTGCCAGCAGCTTGGCACGGACCGCGAACACTGAAGACTTCTTT. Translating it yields CASSLARTANTEDFF.

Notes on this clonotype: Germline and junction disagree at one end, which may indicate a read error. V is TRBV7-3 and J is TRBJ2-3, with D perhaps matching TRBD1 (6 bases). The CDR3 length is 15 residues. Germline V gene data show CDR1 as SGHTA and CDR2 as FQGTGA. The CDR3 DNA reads TGTGCCGGCAGCTTAGGGGGACGGAACACAGCTACCGTCTATTTT. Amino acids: CAGSLGGRNTATVYF.

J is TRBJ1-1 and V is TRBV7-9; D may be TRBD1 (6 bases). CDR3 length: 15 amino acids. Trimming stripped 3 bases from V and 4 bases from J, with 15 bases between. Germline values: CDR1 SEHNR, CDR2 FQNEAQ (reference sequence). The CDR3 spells CASSFPGVGSTEAFF. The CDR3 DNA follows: TGTGCCAGCAGCTTCCCAGGGGTCGGGAGCACTGAAGCTTTCTTT. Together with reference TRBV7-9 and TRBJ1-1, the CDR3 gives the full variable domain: DTGVSQNPRHKITKRGQNVTFRCDPISEHNRLYWYRQTLGQGPEFLTYFQNEAQLEKSRLLSDRFSAERPKGSFSTLEIQRTEQGDSAMYLCASSFPGVGSTEAFFGQGTRLTVV.

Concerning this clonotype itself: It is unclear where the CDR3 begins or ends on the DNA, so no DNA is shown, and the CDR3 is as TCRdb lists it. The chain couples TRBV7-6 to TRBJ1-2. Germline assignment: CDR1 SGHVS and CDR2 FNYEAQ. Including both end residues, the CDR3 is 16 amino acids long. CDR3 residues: CASSLGPTDTQYFDTF.

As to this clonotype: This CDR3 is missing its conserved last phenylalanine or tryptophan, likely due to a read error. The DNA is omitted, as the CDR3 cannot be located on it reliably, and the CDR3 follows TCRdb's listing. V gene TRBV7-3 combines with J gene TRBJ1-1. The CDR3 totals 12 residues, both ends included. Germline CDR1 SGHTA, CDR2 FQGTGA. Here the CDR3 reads CATRIEYTDVVL.